The 3 T cell receptor beta chains below were found in one sample sequenced in a study of T-cell memory formation after mild COVID-19. TCRdb re-derived calls from the 5' RACE reads in MiXCR, one entry per CDR3 protein. This sample has around 300,000 distinct CDR3 sequences, with approximately 15% found just once. The sample comprised PBMCs or a T cell subset sorted from them (not recorded which). The receptors derive from a man aged 18 to 29 who had mild COVID-19 (a few samples of this study predate the infection). Cell type and time point are not known.

This chain connects TRBV2 to TRBJ1-2; D call uncertain. Germline values: CDR1 SNHLY, CDR2 FYNNEI. The CDR3 extends over 13 amino acids. Trimming shortened V by 9 bases and J by 1 base, and 12 bases separated the two germline ends. The CDR3 sequence is CASDQDLNYGYTF. In DNA form, the CDR3 reads TGTGCCAGTGACCAGGACCTTAACTATGGCTACACCTTC.

The sample holds a few counts of this clonotype. The chain is built from TRBV20-1 and TRBJ2-7, with 7 bases lining up with TRBD2. Germline V lookup: CDR1 DFQATT, CDR2 SNEGSKA (reference sequence). Trimming removed 5 bases from V and 1 base from J; junction bases left unmatched: 5. CDR3 length: 13 amino acids. The CDR3 loop reads CSALSGWSYEQYF. The DNA for the CDR3 is TGCAGTGCTCTTAGCGGGTGGTCCTACGAGCAGTACTTC.

This clonotype was observed a handful of times. A read error may produce the germline difference seen at one junction end. V is TRBV4-2 and J is TRBJ2-3; no definite D call. This CDR3 has 16 residues. CDR1 and CDR2 from the germline V gene are LGHNA and YNFKEQ. The CDR3 reads CDSSHAPADGPDTQYF. As DNA, the CDR3 is TGTGACAGCAGCCATGCCCCCGCCGACGGTCCAGATACGCAGTATTTT.